The next 15 T cell receptor beta chains were all read from a single sample in a study of glioma-infiltrating T cells. TCR alpha and beta CDR3 regions were amplified from RNA using iRepertoire nested multiplex PCR. MiXCR was run by TCRdb on the multiplex PCR reads, yielding one entry per CDR3 protein. This sample carries some 190,000 distinct CDR3 sequences, roughly a third of them seen once, and the ten largest clones take about 19%. The sample was glioma tissue, nonneoplastic brain tissue, or PBMCs (not recorded which). Source of these receptors: a human donor with low-grade glioma or glioblastoma, undergoing nonglioma brain surgery, or in good health (not recorded which).

With regard to this clonotype: This may stem from a read error, because a much larger clone lies one nucleotide away. The chain recombines TRBV20-1 with TRBJ2-5, with a possible D match to TRBD2 (5 bases). The V end was cut by 3 bases, the J end by 7 bases, with 12 bases between. There are 12 residues in the CDR3. CDR1 is DFQATT and CDR2 is SNEGSKA in the germline V gene (reference sequence). The CDR3 loop reads CSASSLAGTQYF. In nucleotides, the CDR3 is TGCAGTGCTAGCTCCCTCGCGGGGACCCAGTACTTC.

The V and J genes are TRBV28 and TRBJ2-5, with 7 positions matching TRBD2. The assigned J gene may be wrong: the sequence end matches TRBJ2-1 better. Germline V gives CDR1 MDHEN, CDR2 SYDVKM. The CDR3 has 15 amino acids. The CDR3 nucleotides are TGTGCCAGCAGTCCCCAGATCGGGAGGTCCTATGAGCAGTTCTTC. Translated: CASSPQIGRSYEQFF.

This clonotype has ten or more counts. The chain recombines TRBV20-1 with TRBJ2-3; 10 bases are shared with TRBD2. Unmatched junction bases numbered 7, after V lost 4 bases and J lost 6 bases. This CDR3 spans 14 amino acids. CDR1 is DFQATT and CDR2 is SNEGSKA in the germline V gene (reference sequence). This CDR3 reads CSATTSGISDTQYF. Written as DNA, the CDR3 is TGCAGTGCTACTACTAGCGGGATATCCGATACGCAGTATTTT.

This chain joins TRBV5-4 and TRBJ2-7; no definite D call. The CDR3 has 15 residues. Trimming pared 1 base from V and 7 bases from J, leaving 18 bases between. From germline, CDR1 is SGHNT and CDR2 YYREEE (reference sequence). In DNA form, the CDR3 reads TGTGCCAGCAGCTTGATTCGGGTTCGGGTTGGTGAGCAGTACTTC. This translates into CASSLIRVRVGEQYF.

This clonotype was found many times. The gene calls are TRBV12-3 or TRBV12-4 and TRBJ1-2; perhaps TRBD1 as D (5 bases). V lost 7 bases to trimming and J lost 4 bases, with 16 bases between them. This CDR3 region has 14 residues. This CDR3 is CASNRQRSGYGYTF. The CDR3 DNA follows: TGTGCCAGCAACCGACAGAGGTCGGGCTATGGCTACACCTTC.

This clonotype appeared a few times. The rearrangement uses TRBV19 and TRBJ2-1; perhaps TRBD1 as D (6 bases). Trimming pared 7 bases from V and 2 bases from J, leaving 21 bases between. Germline V lookup: CDR1 LNHDA, CDR2 SQIVND (reference sequence). The CDR3 runs to 17 residues. This chain's CDR3 is CASNSVGLGTTYNEQFF. The CDR3 region has the DNA TGTGCCAGTAACTCGGTAGGCCTTGGGACAACCTACAATGAGCAGTTCTTC.

This sequence joins TRBV27 and TRBJ2-7; TRBD1 matches 8 bases. Per the germline V gene, CDR1 is MNHEY and CDR2 is SMNVEV (reference sequence). This CDR3 has 16 residues. The V gene end was trimmed by 6 bases and the J gene end by 4 bases; junction bases not matched to a gene: 14. CDR3 DNA: TGTGCCAGCAGCCAGGCCCTCGGGACAGGATCATACGAGCAGTACTTC. This codes for CASSQALGTGSYEQYF.

This clonotype was seen repeatedly, ten times or more. CDR3 nucleotides: TGTGCCAGCAGTCTGACAGGGGGCGCAACGGTAGGGTACGAGCAGTACTTC. Translating gives CASSLTGGATVGYEQYF. V is TRBV28 and J is TRBJ2-7; 10 bases align to TRBD1. V trimming: 5 bases; J trimming: 4 bases; junction bases outside the gene matches: 14. The germline V gene encodes CDR1 MDHEN and CDR2 SYDVKM. The CDR3 covers 17 residues.

The sample holds many counts of this clonotype. The chain joins TRBV7-2 to TRBJ2-5, with 9 bases identical to TRBD2. The ends lost 1 base at V and 4 bases at J; junction bases unmatched: 4. Germline loops: CDR1 SGHTA, CDR2 FQGNSA. The CDR3 is made up of 15 amino acids. CDR3 nucleotides: TGTGCCAGCAGCTTAGTTCTAGCGGGAAGAGAGACCCAGTACTTC. Protein sequence: CASSLVLAGRETQYF.

This clonotype was observed a few times. The V call is TRBV7-9, the J call TRBJ1-1; D is unresolved. The CDR3 is made up of 15 amino acids. Germline CDR1 SEHNR, CDR2 FQNEAQ (reference sequence). V was pared by 0 bases and J by 1 base, with 9 bases between. The CDR3 loop reads CASSLAAGGNTEAFF. CDR3 nucleotide sequence: TGTGCCAGCAGCTTAGCTGCAGGCGGGAACACTGAAGCTTTCTTT.

Notes on this clonotype: A much larger clone is a single base away; this may be a read error. This chain links TRBV6-5 with TRBJ2-2; no clear D gene. This CDR3 has 15 amino acids. The V gene's germline CDR1 is MNHEY and CDR2 SVGAGI. In DNA form, the CDR3 reads TGTGCCAGCGGTTACCGGCCCGTCGGCGGCGGGGAGCTGTTTTTT. As protein: CASGYRPVGGGELFF.

In DNA form, the CDR3 reads TGTGCCAGCAGTGACGAAGGTTTCAGTCAGCCCCAGCATTTT. Translating it yields CASSDEGFSQPQHF. The J gene is TRBJ1-5, the V gene TRBV6-5; no clear D gene. Germline CDR1 and CDR2: MNHEY and SVGAGI. V lost 5 bases and J 6 bases, leaving 14 bases between the germline ends. This CDR3 has 14 amino acids.

The table lists this clonotype with a few counts. A junction end diverges from the germline sequence, so it may reflect a read error. Here the CDR3 DNA reads TGTTCCAGCAGCCTGGGACAGGATAATGAAAAACTGTTTTTT. This encodes CSSSLGQDNEKLFF. This sequence joins TRBV7-9 and TRBJ1-4; 8 nucleotides line up with TRBD1. This CDR3 comprises 14 residues. Germline V gene sequence: CDR1 SEHNR, CDR2 FQNEAQ (reference sequence).

In the case of this clonotype: One end of the junction fails to match germline, which may point to a read error. The V call is TRBV18, the J call TRBJ2-1; 11 bases match TRBD1. This CDR3 comprises 15 residues. CDR1 is KGHSH, CDR2 LQKENI, per germline. The CDR3 region is CASSLGTGGGNEQSF. The CDR3 bases are TGTGCCAGCTCACTCGGGACAGGGGGTGGCAATGAGCAGTCCTTC.

Concerning this clonotype: A much larger clone lies one base from this, so it may be a read error. V and J are TRBV3-1 and TRBJ2-1; D gene ambiguous. The CDR3 covers 15 residues. Germline CDR1 is LGHDT and CDR2 is YNNKEL (reference sequence). V shed 0 bases and J shed 7 bases, with 13 bases lying between them. The CDR3 reads CASSQDRRVSNEQFF. The CDR3 nucleotides read TGTGCCAGCAGCCAAGATCGAAGAGTGAGTAATGAGCAGTTCTTC.